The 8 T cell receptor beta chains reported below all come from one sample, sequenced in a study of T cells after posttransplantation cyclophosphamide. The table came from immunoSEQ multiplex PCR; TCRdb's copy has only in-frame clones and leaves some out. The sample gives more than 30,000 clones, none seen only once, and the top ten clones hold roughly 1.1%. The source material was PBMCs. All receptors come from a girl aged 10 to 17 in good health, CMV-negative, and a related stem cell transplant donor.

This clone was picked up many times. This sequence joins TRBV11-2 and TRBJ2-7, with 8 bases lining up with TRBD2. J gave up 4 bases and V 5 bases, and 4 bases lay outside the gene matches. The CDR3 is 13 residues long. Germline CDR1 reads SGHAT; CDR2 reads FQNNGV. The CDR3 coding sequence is TGTGCCAGCAGCCTCGGACTAGCTTACGAGCAGTACTTC. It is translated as CASSLGLAYEQYF.

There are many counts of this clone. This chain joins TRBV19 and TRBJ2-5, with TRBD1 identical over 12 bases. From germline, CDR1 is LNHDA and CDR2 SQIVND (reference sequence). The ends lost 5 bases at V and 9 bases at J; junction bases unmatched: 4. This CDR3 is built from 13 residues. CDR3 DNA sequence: TGTGCCAGTAGTCTGGGGACAGGGGGCCCCCAGTACTTC. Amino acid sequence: CASSLGTGGPQYF.

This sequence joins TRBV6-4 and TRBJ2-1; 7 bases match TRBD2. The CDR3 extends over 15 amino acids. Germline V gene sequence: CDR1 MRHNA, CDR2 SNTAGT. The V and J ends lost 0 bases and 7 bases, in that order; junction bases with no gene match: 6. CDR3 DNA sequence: TGTGCCAGCAGTGACTCCTCGGGAGCGGGGAATGAGCAGTTCTTC. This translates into CASSDSSGAGNEQFF.

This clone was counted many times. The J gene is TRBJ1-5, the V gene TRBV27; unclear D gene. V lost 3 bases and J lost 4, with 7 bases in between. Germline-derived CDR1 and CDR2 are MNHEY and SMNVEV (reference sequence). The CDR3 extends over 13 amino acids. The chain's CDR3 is CASSFNRNQPQHF. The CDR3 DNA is TGTGCCAGCAGTTTTAACAGAAATCAGCCCCAGCATTTT.

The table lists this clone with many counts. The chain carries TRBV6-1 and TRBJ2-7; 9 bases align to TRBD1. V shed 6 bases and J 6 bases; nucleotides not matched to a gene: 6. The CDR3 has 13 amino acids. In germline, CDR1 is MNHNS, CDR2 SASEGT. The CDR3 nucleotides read TGTGCCAGCAGGGCAGACAGGGGGGGCGAGCAGTACTTC. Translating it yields CASRADRGGEQYF.

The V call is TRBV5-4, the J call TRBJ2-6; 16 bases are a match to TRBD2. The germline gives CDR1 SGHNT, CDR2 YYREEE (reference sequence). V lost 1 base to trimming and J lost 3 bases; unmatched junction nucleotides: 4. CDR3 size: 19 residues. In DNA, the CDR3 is TGTGCCAGCAGCTTGAGGGGACTAGCGGGAGGGTTTGGGGCCAACGTCCTGACTTTC. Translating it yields CASSLRGLAGGFGANVLTF.

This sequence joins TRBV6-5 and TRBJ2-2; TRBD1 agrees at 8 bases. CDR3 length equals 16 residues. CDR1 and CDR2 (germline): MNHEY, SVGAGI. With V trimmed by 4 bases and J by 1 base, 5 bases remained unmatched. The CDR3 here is CASSSPGTGNTGELFF. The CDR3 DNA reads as TGTGCCAGCAGTTCCCCCGGGACAGGGAACACCGGGGAGCTGTTTTTT.

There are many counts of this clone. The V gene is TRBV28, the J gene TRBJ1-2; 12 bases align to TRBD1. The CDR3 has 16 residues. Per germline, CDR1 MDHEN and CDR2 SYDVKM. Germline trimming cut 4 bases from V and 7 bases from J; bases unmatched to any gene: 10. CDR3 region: CASSWGSGQGAFGYTF. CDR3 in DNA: TGTGCCAGCAGTTGGGGGTCGGGACAGGGGGCTTTTGGCTACACCTTC.